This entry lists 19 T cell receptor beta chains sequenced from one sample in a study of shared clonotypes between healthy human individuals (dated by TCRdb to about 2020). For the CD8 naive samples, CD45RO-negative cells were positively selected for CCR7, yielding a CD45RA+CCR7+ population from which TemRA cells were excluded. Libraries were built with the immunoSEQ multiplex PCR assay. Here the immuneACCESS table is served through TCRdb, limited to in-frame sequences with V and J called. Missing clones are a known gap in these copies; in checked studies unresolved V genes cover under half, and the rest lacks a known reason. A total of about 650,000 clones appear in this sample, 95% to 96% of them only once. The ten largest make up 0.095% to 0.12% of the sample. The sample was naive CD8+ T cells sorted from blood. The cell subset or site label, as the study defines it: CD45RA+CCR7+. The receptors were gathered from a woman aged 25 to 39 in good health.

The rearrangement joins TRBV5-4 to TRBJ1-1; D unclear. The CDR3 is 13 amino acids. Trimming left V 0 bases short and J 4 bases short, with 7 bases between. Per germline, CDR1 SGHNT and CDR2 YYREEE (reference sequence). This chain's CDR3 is CASSLGGSTEAFF. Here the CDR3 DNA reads TGTGCCAGCAGCTTGGGCGGGAGCACTGAAGCTTTCTTT.

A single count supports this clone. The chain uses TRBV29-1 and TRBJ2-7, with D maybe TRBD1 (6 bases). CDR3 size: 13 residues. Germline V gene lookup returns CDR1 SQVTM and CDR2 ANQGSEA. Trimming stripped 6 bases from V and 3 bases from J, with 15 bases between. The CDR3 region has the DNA TGCAGCGTCCAGACAGGAGAGAGCTACGAGCAGTACTTC. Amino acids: CSVQTGESYEQYF.

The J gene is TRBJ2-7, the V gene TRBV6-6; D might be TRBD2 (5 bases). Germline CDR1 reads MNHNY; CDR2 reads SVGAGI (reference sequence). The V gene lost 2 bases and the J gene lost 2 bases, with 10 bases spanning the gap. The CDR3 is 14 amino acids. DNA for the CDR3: TGTGCCAGCAGTTACGTCCCAGCGGCCTACGAGCAGTACTTC. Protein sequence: CASSYVPAAYEQYF.

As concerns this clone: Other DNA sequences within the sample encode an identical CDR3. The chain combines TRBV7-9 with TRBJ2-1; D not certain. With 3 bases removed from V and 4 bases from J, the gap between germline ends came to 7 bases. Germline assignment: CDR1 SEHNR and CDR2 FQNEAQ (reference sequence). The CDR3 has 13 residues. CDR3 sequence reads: CASSLDPYNEQFF. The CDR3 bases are TGTGCCAGCAGCTTGGATCCTTACAATGAGCAGTTCTTC.

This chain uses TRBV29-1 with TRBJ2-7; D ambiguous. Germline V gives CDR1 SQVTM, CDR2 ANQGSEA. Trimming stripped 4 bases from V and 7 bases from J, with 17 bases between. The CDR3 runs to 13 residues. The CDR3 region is CSVVLPRVLEQYF. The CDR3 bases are TGCAGCGTTGTTCTGCCCCGGGTATTGGAGCAGTACTTC.

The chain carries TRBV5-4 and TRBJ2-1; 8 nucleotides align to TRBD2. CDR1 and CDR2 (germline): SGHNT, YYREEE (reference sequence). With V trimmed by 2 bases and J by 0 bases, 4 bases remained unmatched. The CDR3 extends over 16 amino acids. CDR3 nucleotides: TGTGCCAGCAGCTTCGGGGGGGTGAACTCCTACAATGAGCAGTTCTTC. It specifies CASSFGGVNSYNEQFF.

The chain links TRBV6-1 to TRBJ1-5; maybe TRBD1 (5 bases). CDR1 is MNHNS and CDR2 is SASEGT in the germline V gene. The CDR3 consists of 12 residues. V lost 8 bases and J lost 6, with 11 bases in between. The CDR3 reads CASEVRGQPQHF. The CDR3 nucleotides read TGTGCCAGCGAGGTAAGGGGTCAGCCCCAGCATTTT.

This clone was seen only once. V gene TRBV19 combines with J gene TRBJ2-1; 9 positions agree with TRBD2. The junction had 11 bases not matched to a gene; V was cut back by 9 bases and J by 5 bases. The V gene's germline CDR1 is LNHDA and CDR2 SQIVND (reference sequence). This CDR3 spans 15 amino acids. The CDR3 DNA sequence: TGTGCCAGCAAACCCCGGACTAGCGAACACAATGAGCAGTTCTTC. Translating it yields CASKPRTSEHNEQFF.

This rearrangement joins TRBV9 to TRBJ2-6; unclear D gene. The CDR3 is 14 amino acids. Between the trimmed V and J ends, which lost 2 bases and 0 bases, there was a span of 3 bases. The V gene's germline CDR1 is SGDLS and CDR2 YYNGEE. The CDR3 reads CASSVTSGANVLTF. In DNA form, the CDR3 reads TGTGCCAGCAGCGTGACCTCTGGGGCCAACGTCCTGACTTTC. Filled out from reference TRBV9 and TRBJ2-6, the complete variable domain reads DSGVTQTPKHLITATGQRVTLRCSPRSGDLSVYWYQQSLDQGLQFLIQYYNGEERAKGNILERFSAQQFPDLHSELNLSSLELGDSALYFCASSVTSGANVLTFGAGSRLTVL.

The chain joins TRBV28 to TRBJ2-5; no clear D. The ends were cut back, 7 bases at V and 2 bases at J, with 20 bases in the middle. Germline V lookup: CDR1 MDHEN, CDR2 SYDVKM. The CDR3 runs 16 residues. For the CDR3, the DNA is TGTGCCAGCACACTGCACCCAGGAGCGATACAAGAGACCCAGTACTTC. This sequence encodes CASTLHPGAIQETQYF. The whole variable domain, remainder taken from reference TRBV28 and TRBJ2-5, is DVKVTQSSRYLVKRTGEKVFLECVQDMDHENMFWYRQDPGLGLRLIYFSYDVKMKEKGDIPEGYSVSREKKERFSLILESASTNQTSMYLCASTLHPGAIQETQYFGPGTRLLVL.

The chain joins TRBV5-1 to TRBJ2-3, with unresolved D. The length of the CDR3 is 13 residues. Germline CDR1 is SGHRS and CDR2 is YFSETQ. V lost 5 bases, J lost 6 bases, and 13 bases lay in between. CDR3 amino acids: CASRGPPGDTQYF. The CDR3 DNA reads TGCGCCAGCAGAGGACCGCCCGGGGATACGCAGTATTTT. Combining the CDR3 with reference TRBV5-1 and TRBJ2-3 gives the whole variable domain KAGVTQTPRYLIKTRGQQVTLSCSPISGHRSVSWYQQTPGQGLQFLFEYFSETQRNKGNFPGRFSGRQFSNSRSEMNVSTLELGDSALYLCASRGPPGDTQYFGPGTRLTVL.

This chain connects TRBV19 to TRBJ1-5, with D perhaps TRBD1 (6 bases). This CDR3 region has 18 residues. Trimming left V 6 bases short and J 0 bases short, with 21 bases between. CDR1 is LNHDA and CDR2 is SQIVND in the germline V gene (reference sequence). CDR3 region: CASSTGTRSSHSNQPQHF. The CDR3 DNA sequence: TGTGCCAGTAGCACAGGGACTAGGTCGTCCCATAGCAATCAGCCCCAGCATTTT.

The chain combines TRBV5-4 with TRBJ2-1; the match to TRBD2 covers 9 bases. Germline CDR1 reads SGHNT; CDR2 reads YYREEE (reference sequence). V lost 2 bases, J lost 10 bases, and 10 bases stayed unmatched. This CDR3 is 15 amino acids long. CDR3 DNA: TGTGCCAGCAGCTTTTACGCGGGAGGGGGACTGGAGCAGTTCTTC. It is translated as CASSFYAGGGLEQFF.

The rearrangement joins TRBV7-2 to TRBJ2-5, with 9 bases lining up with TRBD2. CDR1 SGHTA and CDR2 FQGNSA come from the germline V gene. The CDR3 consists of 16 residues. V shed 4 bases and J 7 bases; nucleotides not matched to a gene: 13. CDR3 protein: CASSSPDGASGTTQYF. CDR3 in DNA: TGTGCCAGCAGCTCTCCCGATGGGGCTAGCGGGACGACCCAGTACTTC.

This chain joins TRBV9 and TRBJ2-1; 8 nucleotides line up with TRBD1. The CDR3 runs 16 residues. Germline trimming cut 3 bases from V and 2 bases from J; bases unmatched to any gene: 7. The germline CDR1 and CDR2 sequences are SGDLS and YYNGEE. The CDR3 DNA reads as TGTGCCAGCAGCGCTACGGGACAGGTGGCCTACAATGAGCAGTTCTTC. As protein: CASSATGQVAYNEQFF.

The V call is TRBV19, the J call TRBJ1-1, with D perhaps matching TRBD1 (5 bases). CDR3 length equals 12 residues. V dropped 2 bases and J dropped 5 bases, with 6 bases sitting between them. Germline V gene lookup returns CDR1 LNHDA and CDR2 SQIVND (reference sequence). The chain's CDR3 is CASSIWGTEAFF. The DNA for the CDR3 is TGTGCCAGTAGTATATGGGGGACTGAAGCTTTCTTT.

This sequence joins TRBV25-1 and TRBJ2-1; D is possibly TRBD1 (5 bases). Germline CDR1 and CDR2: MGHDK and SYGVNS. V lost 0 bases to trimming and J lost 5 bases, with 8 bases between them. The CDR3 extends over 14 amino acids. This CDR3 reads CASSEYGRDNEQFF. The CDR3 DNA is TGTGCCAGCAGTGAATATGGCAGGGACAATGAGCAGTTCTTC.

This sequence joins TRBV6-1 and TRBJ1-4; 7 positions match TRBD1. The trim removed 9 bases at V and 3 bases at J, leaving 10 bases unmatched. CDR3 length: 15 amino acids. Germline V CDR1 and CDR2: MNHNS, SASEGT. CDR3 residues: CASLRPGGPNEKLFF. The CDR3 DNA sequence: TGTGCCAGTCTTCGCCCAGGGGGTCCTAATGAAAAACTGTTTTTT.

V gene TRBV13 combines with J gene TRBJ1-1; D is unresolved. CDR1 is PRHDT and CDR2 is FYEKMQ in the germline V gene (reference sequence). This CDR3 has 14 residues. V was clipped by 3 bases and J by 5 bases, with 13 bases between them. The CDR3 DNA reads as TGTGCCAGCAGCTTCGGAGGGTCGGGGACTGAAGCTTTCTTT. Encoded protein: CASSFGGSGTEAFF. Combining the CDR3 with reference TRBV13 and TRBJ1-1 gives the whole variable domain AAGVIQSPRHLIKEKRETATLKCYPIPRHDTVYWYQQGPGQDPQFLISFYEKMQSDKGSIPDRFSAQQFSDYHSELNMSSLELGDSALYFCASSFGGSGTEAFFGQGTRLTVV.